This record covers a single T cell receptor beta chain. The CDR3 extends over 14 amino acids. V was pared by 4 bases and J by 4 bases, with 7 bases of the junction left unmatched. Germline lookup yields CDR1 SGHRS and CDR2 YFSETQ. Original handling: Using reference gene primer amplification, nucleated cell counts were estimated. Clones were sequenced by immunoSEQ multiplex PCR, and TCRdb holds only the in-frame ones, with some missing. V, J and clone size are those of that table, while D and trimming were read from the DNA. The sample consists of 160,000 or so clones, 90% to 95% of them appearing once. Seattle patient enrollment occurred during active infection, with longitudinal follow-up thereafter. The record originates from a study of blood T cell repertoires in COVID-19. Turning to the study itself: Donors in the United States, Italy and Spain gave samples during acute or convalescent COVID-19.

The origin of this receptor is a woman aged 60 to 75 with COVID-19, enrolled during active disease. The sample was peripheral blood. V gene TRBV5-1 combines with J gene TRBJ2-5; 7 bases are a match to TRBD1. This chain's CDR3 is CASSGVRGRETQYF. The CDR3 bases are TGCGCCAGCAGCGGGGTCAGGGGGAGAGAGACCCAGTACTTC.